The rows below give T cell receptor beta chains drawn from one sample of a study of blood T cell repertoires in COVID-19. Profiled with immunoSEQ multiplex PCR; TCRdb holds only in-frame clones, not every one. Of under 85,000 clones listed, about 84% are singletons. The sample consisted of peripheral blood. Receptors originate from a human donor in a cohort sampled during active COVID-19. Each CDR3 is given with its conserved first and last residue. The D gene is left open where the match is weak. Some rows mark clone size as missing; the rest say once, few, many or name a class of expanded clone.

TRBJ1-2 few TRBV2 TRBD1 TGTGCCAGCAGTCCTGGGACAGGGGGCGCGTATGGCTACACCTTC CASSPGTGGAYGYTF
TRBJ1-6 . TRBV5-4 . TGTGCCAGCAGCTTGGGCCGCCAGGGAGGTAATTCACCCCTCCACTTT CASSLGRQGGNSPLHF
TRBJ2-1 . TRBV5-4 TRBD2 TGTGCCAGCACAAGACTAGCGGGGGCGAATCCTTACAATGAGCAGTTCTTC CASTRLAGANPYNEQFF
TRBJ1-1 . TRBV18 . TGTGCCAGCTCACCACCCGGGGTTAACACTGAAGCTTTCTTT CASSPPGVNTEAFF
TRBJ1-1 . TRBV6-1 . TGTGCCAGCAGTGAAGGAGTGAATAGTGAAGCTTTCTTT CASSEGVNSEAFF
TRBJ2-1 . TRBV5-1 . TGCGCCAGCGGCGGAACGACTACTTTTAATGAGCAGTTCTTC CASGGTTTFNEQFF
TRBJ1-4 . TRBV19 TRBD1 TGTGCCAGTAGTCTAGGGACAGCTCCTGAAAAACTGTTTTTT CASSLGTAPEKLFF
TRBJ1-2 . TRBV28 TRBD1 TGTGCCAGCAGTCCCCGGGGCAGGGGGGACTATGGCTACACCTTC CASSPRGRGDYGYTF
TRBJ2-7 once TRBV18 . TGTGCCAGCTCACCACAGCCTAGCTCTAGCTACGAGCAGTACTTC CASSPQPSSSYEQYF
TRBJ1-6 . TRBV12-3/TRBV12-4 . TGTGCCAGCAGCCACGACATCCTGGCCCTCCACTTT CASSHDILALHF
TRBJ1-6 few TRBV5-1 TRBD1 TGCGCCAGCAGCTTTACCACCGGGACAGAGAATTCACCCCTCCACTTT CASSFTTGTENSPLHF
TRBJ2-7 . TRBV5-6 TRBD1 TGTGCCAGCAGCCCGGACAGGGGGCTCAGCGAGCAGTACTTC CASSPDRGLSEQYF
TRBJ2-1 . TRBV11-2 . TGTGCCAGCAGCTTCTTGAGGGGGGGGCCGGTTGAGCAGTTCTTC CASSFLRGGPVEQFF